This T cell receptor (beta chain) was documented in a study of blood T cell repertoires in COVID-19 (dated by TCRdb to the early 2020s). A note on the overall study: Samples covering the acute and convalescent phases of COVID-19 were provided by collaborators in the United States, Italy and Spain. The prospective study material was composed of cDNA or gDNA derived from T cells, B-cell-depleted T cells, or PBMCs. Subjects who had been exposed to COVID-19, were actively infected with it, or had recovered from it provided the deeply sampled blood TCRbeta repertoires that made up the dataset. The repertoires were released in a freely available public database meant as a resource for research on the immune response to SARS-CoV-2. The samples were drawn from the first 160 participants of the ongoing ImmuneRACE study and from 1,254 subjects provided by 6 global collaborators. Sample metadata almost always included a de-identified subject ID, COVID-19 status, age in years and sex. Where available, HLA class I and class II types were taken from metadata supplied by the sample provider and were not determined by assay-based typing. Overall study results and their limits: The quantity of clinical and demographic metadata differed by source and by participant and was supplied without curation.

TCRbeta CDR3 regions were amplified from genomic DNA by means of the immunoSEQ Assay, a bias-controlled multiplex PCR. On the authors' methods: Nucleated cell counts per sample were estimated from amplification of reference gene primers within the assay. To quantify the absolute abundance of each unique TCRbeta CDR3 rearrangement, sequence reads were collapsed and filtered. For each sample, productive Simpson clonality was calculated as the square root of Simpson's diversity index over productive rearrangements. TCRdb re-hosts the immuneACCESS table, in-frame sequences only. Its copies lack some clones; in the studies checked, an unresolved V gene accounts for under half of them, and the cause for the rest is not known. The DNA gave D and trimming, while V, J and clone size come from that table. The sample includes a few hundred thousand clones, with 80% to 90% observed a single time. The ten largest clones add up to 7.8% of the sample.

Trimming removed 0 bases from V and 3 bases from J, leaving 11 bases between the germline ends. Counted from cysteine to phenylalanine, this CDR3 has 15 amino acids. Of the read, only the CDR3 DNA is kept; its 45 bases are in frame from base 1. Reading the germline V gene gives CDR1 ENHRY and CDR2 SYGVKD. To note about this clone: Its antigen has not been determined. Base qualities are not recorded, but no much larger clone differs from it by a single base.

Another Seattle source contributed samples from volunteer blood donors who had recovered from COVID-19. Whole blood was collected in K2EDTA tubes by collaborating institutions according to the institutions' own protocols. For TCRbeta analysis, collaborators shipped samples in one of three forms: frozen whole blood, isolated PBMCs, or DNA extracted from either of those sample types. The sequence came from a woman aged 45 to 65 who had recovered from COVID-19. Sequencing was done on a sample of peripheral blood. The chain is assembled from TRBV10-3 and TRBJ1-1; the D gene lacks a confident call. The DNA sequence is given as TGTGCCATCAGTGAGTCCTCTCGGGAAGACACTGAAGCTTTCTTT. Translated, this gives CAISESSREDTEAFF.